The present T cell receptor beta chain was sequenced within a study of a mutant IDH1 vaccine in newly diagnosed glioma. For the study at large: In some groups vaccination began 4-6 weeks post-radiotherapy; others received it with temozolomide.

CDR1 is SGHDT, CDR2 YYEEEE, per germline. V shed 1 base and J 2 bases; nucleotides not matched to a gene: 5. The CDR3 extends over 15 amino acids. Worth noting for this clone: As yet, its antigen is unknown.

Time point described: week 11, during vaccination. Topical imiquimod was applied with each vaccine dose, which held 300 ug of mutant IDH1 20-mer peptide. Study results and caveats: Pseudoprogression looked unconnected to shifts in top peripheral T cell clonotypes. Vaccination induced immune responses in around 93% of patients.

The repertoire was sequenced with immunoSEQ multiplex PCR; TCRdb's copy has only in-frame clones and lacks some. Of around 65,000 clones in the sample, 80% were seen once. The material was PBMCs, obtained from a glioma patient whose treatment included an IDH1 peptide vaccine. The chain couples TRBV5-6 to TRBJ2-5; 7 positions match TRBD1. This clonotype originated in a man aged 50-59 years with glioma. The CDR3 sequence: CASSLPGTAQETQYF. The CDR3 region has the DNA TGTGCCAGCAGCTTGCCGGGGACAGCTCAAGAGACCCAGTACTTC.